This T cell receptor beta chain was sequenced in a study of metastatic and nonmetastatic thyroid tumors (dated by TCRdb to about 2020). At the level of the whole study: Repertoires were compared across peripheral blood and tumor or nodule tissue samples from malignant and benign thyroid patients. On the study overall, not on this receptor specifically: In both blood and tumor samples, malignant tumors were reported to have significantly higher TCR beta diversity than benign nodules.

Before undergoing thyroid surgery, none of the patients had been given any kind of treatment. The study retrospectively analysed patient clinical samples collected from the early 2010s to the late 2010s using T-cell receptor beta sequencing. The cysteine opens and the phenylalanine closes a CDR3 of 15 amino acids. CDR3 DNA only is kept here, 45 bases in frame from base 1. The germline V gene yields SGHTA for CDR1 and FQGNSA for CDR2. V trim: 3 bases; J trim: 7 bases; unmatched bases: 7. Libraries were built with PCR. TCRdb shows the sequencer as Illumina HiSeq 4000. High-throughput sequencing was used to profile the TCR beta-chain CDR3 region of each patient. In the source study's methods: CDR3 differences across clinicopathological groups were used to build a classifier for discriminating distant-metastatic papillary thyroid cancer patients. To measure repertoire diversity the researchers used the Shannon index, while the Morisita-Horn index served to gauge how similar the tumor and blood repertoires were. The public sequencing data were trimmed at Q25 with fastp and processed into clonotypes with MiXCR by TCRdb, which kept only in-frame beta chains. The V and J calls were determined by TCRdb, not by the authors. Present in this sample are more than 65,000 clones, approximately 15% of which were seen just once. The ten top clones hold under 8% of the sample.

This clone has at least ten counts. No antigen is known for it. Base quality data are lacking; no much larger clone is found one base away. The receptor was derived from a male donor with papillary thyroid cancer or a benign thyroid nodule (not recorded which). Some clones in this sample may be carry-over from other donors' samples. The V and J segments used are TRBV7-2 and TRBJ2-1; TRBD1 lines up with 9 middle nucleotides. Sequencing input: blood. The DNA sequence is given as TGTGCCAGCAGCTTTGCGACAGGGGGATCTAATGAGCAGTTCTTC. The translation is CASSFATGGSNEQFF.